The entry that follows covers one T cell receptor (beta chain) sequence. As originally analysed: It was from reference gene primer amplification that nucleated cell counts were estimated. Libraries were prepared by immunoSEQ multiplex PCR; TCRdb keeps only in-frame clonotypes and omits some of them. The V and J calls and clone size are taken from that table; D and trimming were inferred from the DNA. The sample yields over 40,000 clones, around 84% seen once. Germline lookup yields CDR1 MDHEN and CDR2 SYDVKM. Trimming at V came to 2 bases and at J to 6 bases, leaving 8 bases not matched to a gene. The CDR3 is made up of 16 amino acids. This sample was included in a study of blood T cell repertoires in COVID-19. As for the study in general: Samples representing acute and convalescent COVID-19 were sourced from the United States, Italy and Spain. T cells, B-cell-depleted T cells, or PBMCs provided the cDNA or gDNA that served as material.

Source material: peripheral blood. V and J are TRBV28 and TRBJ2-1; 9 bases line up with TRBD2. This TCR was recovered from a man aged 80 or over with active COVID-19. CDR3 region: CASSLQGLADTNEQFF. The DNA for the CDR3 is TGTGCCAGCAGTTTACAGGGACTAGCCGACACCAATGAGCAGTTCTTC.